The entry below describes one TCR beta chain. What it recognizes is unknown. V shed 5 bases and J 9 bases; nucleotides not matched to a gene: 7. The germline V gene encodes CDR1 MNHNY and CDR2 SVGAGI (reference sequence). This CDR3 contains 14 residues. Sample barcodes and UMIs were carried by the TCR alpha and TCR beta cDNA libraries that 5'RACE generated with constant-segment primers. TCRdb re-analysed the 5' RACE reads in MiXCR, keeping a single row per CDR3 protein. Among about 350,000 distinct CDR3 sequences listed, approximately 13% were seen once. This sample is drawn from a study of T-cell memory formation after mild COVID-19. Study-wide points: CD4+ clones that contracted lay mainly in CM and EM; CD8+ ones lay in EMRA.

This clonotype was obtained from a young man who had mild COVID-19 (a few samples of this study predate the infection). Cell type and time point are not known. This chain connects TRBV6-6 to TRBJ2-1; TRBD1 matches at 10 bases. Sequenced material: PBMCs or a T cell subset sorted from them (not recorded which). DNA for the CDR3: TGTGCCAGCAGTCCCCGACAGGGGGCAAGTGAGCAGTTCTTC. Translated, it gives CASSPRQGASEQFF.